This TCR beta chain was identified during a study of human T cells and chemical hapten exposure. As for the study in general: Across the whole study, which lasted roughly 24 weeks, patients were given diphenylcyclopropenone on the scalp once a week. Readings were taken at 6 days from patch tests that had applied 0.01% DPC to the upper back.

This clonotype turned up a few times. As yet, its antigen is unknown. The time point here: pre-sensitization, week 0. Documented treatment: therapeutic diphenylcyclopropenone sensitization with weekly scalp DPC. Trimming shortened V by 1 base and J by 10 bases, and 4 bases separated the two germline ends. Germline loops: CDR1 LGHDT, CDR2 YNNKEL (reference sequence). The CDR3 totals 10 residues. TCRdb passed the RACE reads through MiXCR, listing each CDR3 protein once. The data hold roughly 100,000 distinct CDR3 sequences, with approximately 12% observed a single time. Study-level results: Expanded TCRs created a significantly greater count of big CDR3 similarity clusters than controls did. Given that the donors had alopecia, their immune response may differ from that seen in healthy people.

The specimen was whole blood, collected in connection with sensitization to the hapten diphenylcyclopropenone (DPC). The sequence was collected from a woman aged 45-60 years with alopecia areata. Some clones in this sample may be carry-over from other donors' samples. This chain joins TRBV3-1 and TRBJ2-5, with unresolved D. The CDR3 region is CASSQVVQYF. CDR3 sequence (DNA): TGTGCCAGCAGCCAAGTAGTCCAGTACTTC.